These 21 T cell receptor beta chains were all obtained from the same sample, sequenced in a study of blood T cell repertoires in COVID-19. TCRdb keeps only in-frame clones here, not all; method: immunoSEQ multiplex PCR. The sample has roughly 45,000 clones, approximately 87% seen once. The sequenced sample consisted of peripheral blood. The origin of the receptors is an older woman with acute or convalescent COVID-19.

The rearrangement links TRBV30 to TRBJ1-6; no firm D call. CDR3 length: 16 residues. Germline V gives CDR1 GTSNPN, CDR2 SVGIG (reference sequence). Trimming pared 0 bases from V and 7 bases from J, leaving 16 bases between. The CDR3 here is CAWSVLGRLVNSPLHF. CDR3 sequence (DNA): TGTGCCTGGAGTGTACTGGGGAGGTTAGTAAATTCACCCCTCCACTTT. The whole variable domain, remainder taken from reference TRBV30 and TRBJ1-6, is SQTIHQWPATLVQPVGSPLSLECTVEGTSNPNLYWYRQAAGRGLQLLFYSVGIGQISSEVPQNLSASRPQDRQFILSSKKLLLSDSGFYLCAWSVLGRLVNSPLHFGNGTRLTVT.

The V gene is TRBV9, the J gene TRBJ2-7; 8 bases fit TRBD1. With 3 bases clipped from V and 6 bases from J, the junction kept 5 bases outside the gene matches. The CDR3 spans 13 residues. Germline V gene sequence: CDR1 SGDLS, CDR2 YYNGEE. The CDR3 nucleotides are TGTGCCAGCAGCGCCGGACAGGGTAGCGAGCAGTACTTC. Its protein is CASSAGQGSEQYF. The full variable domain, with the rest looked up from reference TRBV9 and TRBJ2-7, is DSGVTQTPKHLITATGQRVTLRCSPRSGDLSVYWYQQSLDQGLQFLIQYYNGEERAKGNILERFSAQQFPDLHSELNLSSLELGDSALYFCASSAGQGSEQYFGPGTRLTVT.

The chain has TRBV18 and TRBJ2-7; D is unresolved. CDR3 length: 14 residues. The V end was cut by 3 bases, the J end by 3 bases, with 12 bases between. Per germline, CDR1 KGHSH and CDR2 LQKENI. CDR3 in amino acids: CASSPDSVSYEQYF. As DNA, the CDR3 is TGTGCCAGCTCACCCGACTCCGTCAGCTACGAGCAGTACTTC.

This chain connects TRBV3-1 (or the pseudogene TRBV3-2) to TRBJ2-7, with 7 nucleotides matching TRBD2. The CDR3 is 14 residues long. Germline CDR1 reads LGHDT; CDR2 reads YNNKEL (reference sequence). V trimming: 1 base; J trimming: 2 bases; junction bases outside the gene matches: 2. CDR3 in amino acids: CASSQGTRTYEQYF. CDR3 bases: TGTGCCAGCAGCCAAGGGACTAGGACCTACGAGCAGTACTTC.

The genes are TRBV4-1 and TRBJ1-1; a possible D gene is TRBD1 (5 bases). Trimming stripped 1 base from V and 5 bases from J, with 8 bases between. This CDR3 contains 13 residues. Per the germline V gene, CDR1 is MGHRA and CDR2 is YSYEKL. The CDR3 DNA reads as TGCGCCAGCAGCCAAGTCTCAGGGACTGAAGCTTTCTTT. It specifies CASSQVSGTEAFF.

V usage is TRBV5-8 and J usage is TRBJ2-7; tentatively, D is TRBD2 (5 bases). Trimming shortened V by 4 bases and J by 3 bases, and 14 bases separated the two germline ends. Germline CDR1 reads SGHTS; CDR2 reads YDEGEE. The CDR3 loop spans 14 amino acids. This chain's CDR3 is CASSPGSGYYEQYF. The CDR3 DNA reads TGTGCCAGCAGCCCCGGCTCGGGATACTACGAGCAGTACTTC.

The V call is TRBV30, the J call TRBJ2-1; D uncertain. The CDR3 covers 11 residues. Per germline, CDR1 GTSNPN and CDR2 SVGIG (reference sequence). Trimming took 2 bases from V and 9 from J, leaving 8 bases between them. Written as DNA, the CDR3 is TGTGCCTGGAGTTCCACAAGTGAGCAGTTCTTC. Encoded protein: CAWSSTSEQFF.

V is TRBV27 and J is TRBJ2-5; 9 bases map to TRBD2. V trimming: 5 bases; J trimming: 5 bases; junction bases outside the gene matches: 6. Germline V gene lookup returns CDR1 MNHEY and CDR2 SMNVEV (reference sequence). The length of the CDR3 is 14 residues. The CDR3 loop reads CASSPLGLAETQYF. The CDR3 coding sequence is TGTGCCAGCAGTCCCCTCGGACTAGCGGAGACCCAGTACTTC.

The chain employs TRBV19 and TRBJ2-7, with 9 bases fitting TRBD1. The junction had 12 bases not matched to a gene; V was cut back by 10 bases and J by 5 bases. The CDR3 covers 14 residues. Germline assignment: CDR1 LNHDA and CDR2 SQIVND (reference sequence). CDR3 nucleotide sequence: TGTGCCACCAAACGAGGGACAGGGTGGGACGAGCAGTACTTC. It yields the protein CATKRGTGWDEQYF.

The chain links TRBV7-6 to TRBJ2-5; TRBD2 matches 10 bases. Germline loops: CDR1 SGHVS, CDR2 FNYEAQ. The CDR3 is made up of 16 amino acids. Trimming cost V 0 bases and J 5 bases; bases outside gene matches: 6. This CDR3 reads CASSLARGLARETQYF. The CDR3, as DNA: TGTGCCAGCAGCTTAGCGCGGGGACTAGCGAGGGAGACCCAGTACTTC.

This rearrangement joins TRBV5-1 to TRBJ2-1; 7 nucleotides match TRBD1. CDR3 length: 15 amino acids. Germline CDR1 is SGHRS and CDR2 is YFSETQ. V lost 3 bases, J lost 2 bases, and 5 bases stayed unmatched. Here the CDR3 DNA reads TGCGCCAGCAGCTCTAGACAGGGCCCCTACAATGAGCAGTTCTTC. This translates into CASSSRQGPYNEQFF.

The chain is built from TRBV7-6 and TRBJ1-6, with 7 bases lining up with TRBD1. The germline gives CDR1 SGHVS, CDR2 FNYEAQ. This CDR3 is 14 amino acids long. Losses at the gene ends were 5 bases for V and 9 bases for J; bases not matched to a gene: 7. The CDR3 loop reads CASSLTGDGSPLHF. The CDR3 nucleotides are TGTGCCAGCAGCCTAACAGGGGACGGTTCACCCCTCCACTTT. Variable domain in full (rest from reference TRBV7-6 and TRBJ1-6): GAGVSQSPRYKVTKRGQDVALRCDPISGHVSLYWYRQALGQGPEFLTYFNYEAQQDKSGLPNDRFSAERPEGSISTLTIQRTEQRDSAMYRCASSLTGDGSPLHFGNGTRLTVT.

The CDR3 loop reads CASSVGGGRQQPQHF. The CDR3 DNA reads as TGTGCCAGCAGCGTTGGGGGAGGTAGGCAGCAGCCCCAGCATTTT. This sequence joins TRBV5-4 and TRBJ1-5, with TRBD1 as a possible D gene (5 bases). The CDR3 is made up of 15 amino acids. Germline loops: CDR1 SGHNT, CDR2 YYREEE (reference sequence). V was cut by 4 bases and J by 7 bases, with 18 bases left in between.

This chain's CDR3 is CASTGLRGRPQYSGANVLTF. As DNA, the CDR3 is TGTGCCAGCACCGGTCTGCGGGGCCGACCCCAATACTCTGGGGCCAACGTCCTGACTTTC. The chain employs TRBV28 and TRBJ2-6; possible D gene TRBD2, 6 bases. CDR3 length: 20 amino acids. Between the trimmed V and J ends, which lost 7 bases and 0 bases, there was a span of 25 bases. CDR1 is MDHEN and CDR2 is SYDVKM in the germline V gene.

In this sample, this clone turned up once. This chain links TRBV11-2 with TRBJ2-3, with D perhaps TRBD2 (6 bases). The CDR3 contains 15 residues. Trimming shortened V by 8 bases and J by 4 bases, and 19 bases separated the two germline ends. Germline V CDR1 and CDR2: SGHAT, FQNNGV. The CDR3 DNA reads as TGTGCCAGCGGGATTGCGGGGAGTCCCGCAGATACGCAGTATTTT. This gives the protein CASGIAGSPADTQYF.

CDR3 region: CAWSEDSGQAFF. The CDR3 DNA is TGTGCCTGGAGTGAGGACAGTGGTCAGGCTTTCTTT. This chain joins TRBV30 and TRBJ1-1; the D gene is possibly TRBD1 (6 bases). The CDR3 runs 12 residues. The V gene lost 1 base and the J gene lost 11 bases, with 14 bases spanning the gap. The germline V gene encodes CDR1 GTSNPN and CDR2 SVGIG (reference sequence).

The chain has TRBV10-3 and TRBJ1-2, with TRBD1 identical over 8 bases. This CDR3 comprises 16 residues. Germline trimming cut 4 bases from V and 5 bases from J; bases unmatched to any gene: 12. CDR1 and CDR2 from the germline V gene are ENHRY and SYGVKD. The CDR3 DNA reads TGTGCCATCAGTGGCCTGCCTGACAGGGGAGAGTATGGCTACACCTTC. Protein sequence: CAISGLPDRGEYGYTF.

The chain employs TRBV4-3 and TRBJ2-7, with D hard to call. This CDR3 contains 14 residues. Germline CDR1 LGHNA, CDR2 YSLEER. V was clipped by 0 bases and J by 4 bases, with 10 bases between them. This chain's CDR3 is CASSQESRDYEQYF. In DNA form, the CDR3 reads TGCGCCAGCAGCCAAGAGTCAAGAGATTACGAGCAGTACTTC.

The chain has TRBV11-2 and TRBJ2-1, with TRBD2 matching over 12 bases. J lost 8 bases, V lost 3 bases, and 8 bases had no gene match. Germline CDR1 SGHAT, CDR2 FQNNGV. This CDR3 comprises 16 residues. CDR3 coding DNA: TGTGCCAGCAGCTTGACGACTAGCGGGAGAATCCATGAGCAGTTCTTC. Its translation is CASSLTTSGRIHEQFF.

The chain has TRBV29-1 and TRBJ2-3; TRBD2 might be the D (7 bases). CDR1 is SQVTM, CDR2 ANQGSEA, per germline. Trimming took 5 bases from V and 5 from J, leaving 17 bases between them. CDR3 length: 14 residues. CDR3 in amino acids: CSVIPGGRVDTQYF. CDR3 nucleotide sequence: TGCAGCGTTATTCCCGGGGGGCGGGTAGATACGCAGTATTTT.

This rearrangement joins TRBV12-5 to TRBJ1-5; 7 nucleotides match TRBD1. V lost 7 bases to trimming and J lost 2 bases; unmatched junction nucleotides: 2. The CDR3 has 13 amino acids. Germline values: CDR1 LGHNT, CDR2 FRNRAP. CDR3 in DNA: TGTGCTAGTGCCCAGGGGGGCAATCAGCCCCAGCATTTT. It yields the protein CASAQGGNQPQHF.